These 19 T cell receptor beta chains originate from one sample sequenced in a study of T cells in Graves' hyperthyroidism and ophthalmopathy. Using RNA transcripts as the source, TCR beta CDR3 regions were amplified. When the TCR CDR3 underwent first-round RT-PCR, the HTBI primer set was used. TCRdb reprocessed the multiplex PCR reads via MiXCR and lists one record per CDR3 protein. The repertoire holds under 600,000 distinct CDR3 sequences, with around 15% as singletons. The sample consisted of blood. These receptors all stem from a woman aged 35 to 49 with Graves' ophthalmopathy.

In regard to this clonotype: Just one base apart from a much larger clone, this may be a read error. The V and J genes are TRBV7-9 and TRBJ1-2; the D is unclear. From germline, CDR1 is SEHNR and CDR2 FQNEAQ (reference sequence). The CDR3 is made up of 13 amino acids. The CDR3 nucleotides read TGTGCCGGCAGCTTAGTTGAGGGATCTGGCTACACCTTC. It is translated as CAGSLVEGSGYTF. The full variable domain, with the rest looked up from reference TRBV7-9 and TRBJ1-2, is DTGVSQNPRHKITKRGQNVTFRCDPISEHNRLYWYRQTLGQGPEFLTYFQNEAQLEKSRLLSDRFSAERPKGSFSTLEIQRTEQGDSAMYLCAGSLVEGSGYTFGSGTRLTVV.

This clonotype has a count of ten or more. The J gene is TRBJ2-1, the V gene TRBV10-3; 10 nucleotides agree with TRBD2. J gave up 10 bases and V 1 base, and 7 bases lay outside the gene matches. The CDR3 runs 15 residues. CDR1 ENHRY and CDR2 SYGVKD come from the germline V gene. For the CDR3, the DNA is TGTGCCATCAGTGAGTACAAGCGGGAGGGCCAGGAGCAGTTCTTC. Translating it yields CAISEYKREGQEQFF.

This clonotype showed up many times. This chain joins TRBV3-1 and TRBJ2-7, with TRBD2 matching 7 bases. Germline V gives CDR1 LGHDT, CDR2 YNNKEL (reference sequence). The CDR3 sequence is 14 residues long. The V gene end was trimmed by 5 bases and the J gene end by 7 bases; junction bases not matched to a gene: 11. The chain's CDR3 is CASSSGTPAGEQYF. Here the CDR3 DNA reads TGTGCCAGCAGCTCCGGGACTCCAGCGGGGGAGCAGTACTTC.

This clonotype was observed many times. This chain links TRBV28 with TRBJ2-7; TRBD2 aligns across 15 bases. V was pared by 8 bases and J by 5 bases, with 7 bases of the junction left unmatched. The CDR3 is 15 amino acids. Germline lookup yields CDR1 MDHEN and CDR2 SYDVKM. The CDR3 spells CASLAGTSGRNEQYF. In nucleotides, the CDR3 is TGTGCCAGCCTCGCCGGGACTAGCGGGAGGAACGAGCAGTACTTC.

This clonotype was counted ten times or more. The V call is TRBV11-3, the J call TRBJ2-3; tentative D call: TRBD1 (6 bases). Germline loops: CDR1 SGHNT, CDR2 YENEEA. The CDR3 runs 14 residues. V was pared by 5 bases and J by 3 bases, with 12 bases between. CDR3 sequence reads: CASSRTDGTDTQYF. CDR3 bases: TGTGCCAGCAGCCGGACAGACGGGACAGATACGCAGTATTTT.

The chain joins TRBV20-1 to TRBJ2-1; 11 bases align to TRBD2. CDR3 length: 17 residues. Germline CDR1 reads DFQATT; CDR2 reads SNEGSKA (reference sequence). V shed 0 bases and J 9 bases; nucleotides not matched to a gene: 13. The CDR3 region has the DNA TGCAGTGCTAGAGAGGGGTTTCGTAGCGGGGGGGCCCGTGAGCAGTTCTTC. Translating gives CSAREGFRSGGAREQFF.

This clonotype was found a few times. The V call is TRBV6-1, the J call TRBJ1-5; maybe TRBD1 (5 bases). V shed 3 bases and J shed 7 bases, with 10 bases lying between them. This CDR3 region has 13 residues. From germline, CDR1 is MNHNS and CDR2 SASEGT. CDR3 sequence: CASSDARGQPQHF. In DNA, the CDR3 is TGTGCCAGCAGTGACGCTCGGGGGCAGCCCCAGCATTTT.

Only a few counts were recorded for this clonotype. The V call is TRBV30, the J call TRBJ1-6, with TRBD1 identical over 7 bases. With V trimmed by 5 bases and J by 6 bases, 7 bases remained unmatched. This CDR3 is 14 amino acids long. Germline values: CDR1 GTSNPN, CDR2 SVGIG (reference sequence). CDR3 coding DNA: TGTGCCTGGGTAGGACAGGAGAGTAATTCACCCCTCCACTTT. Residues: CAWVGQESNSPLHF.

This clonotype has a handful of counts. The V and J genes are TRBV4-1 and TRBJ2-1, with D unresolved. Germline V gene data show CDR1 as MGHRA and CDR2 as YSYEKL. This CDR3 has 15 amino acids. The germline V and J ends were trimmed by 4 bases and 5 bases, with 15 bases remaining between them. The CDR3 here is CASSPIYGENNEQFF. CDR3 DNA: TGCGCCAGCAGCCCTATATATGGGGAAAACAATGAGCAGTTCTTC.

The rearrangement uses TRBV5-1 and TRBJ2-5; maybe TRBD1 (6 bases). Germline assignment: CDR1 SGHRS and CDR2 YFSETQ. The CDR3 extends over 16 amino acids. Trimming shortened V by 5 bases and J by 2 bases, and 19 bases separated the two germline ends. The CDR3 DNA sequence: TGCGCCAGCAGTTCCGGGACATCTCAACCTCAAGAGACCCAGTACTTC. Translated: CASSSGTSQPQETQYF.

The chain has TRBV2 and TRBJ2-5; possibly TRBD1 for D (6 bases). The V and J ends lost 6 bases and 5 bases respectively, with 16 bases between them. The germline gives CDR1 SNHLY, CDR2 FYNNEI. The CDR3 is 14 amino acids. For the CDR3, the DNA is TGTGCCAGCAGAACCAAGACAGGACATGAGACCCAGTACTTC. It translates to CASRTKTGHETQYF. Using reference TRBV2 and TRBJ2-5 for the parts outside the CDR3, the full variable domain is EPEVTQTPSHQVTQMGQEVILRCVPISNHLYFYWYRQILGQKVEFLVSFYNNEISEKSEIFDDQFSVERPDGSNFTLKIRSTKLEDSAMYFCASRTKTGHETQYFGPGTRLLVL.

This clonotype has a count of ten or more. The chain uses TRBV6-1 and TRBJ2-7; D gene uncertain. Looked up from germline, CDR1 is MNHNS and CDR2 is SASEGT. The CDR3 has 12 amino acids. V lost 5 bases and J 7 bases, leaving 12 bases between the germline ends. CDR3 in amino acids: CASSTLRQEQYF. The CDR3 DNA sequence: TGTGCCAGCAGTACACTTCGGCAGGAGCAGTACTTC.

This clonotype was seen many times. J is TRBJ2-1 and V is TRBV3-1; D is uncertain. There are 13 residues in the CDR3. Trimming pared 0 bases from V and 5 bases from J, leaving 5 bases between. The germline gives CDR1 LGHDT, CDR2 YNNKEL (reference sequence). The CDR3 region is CASSQEVNNEQFF. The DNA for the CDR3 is TGTGCCAGCAGCCAAGAGGTAAACAATGAGCAGTTCTTC.

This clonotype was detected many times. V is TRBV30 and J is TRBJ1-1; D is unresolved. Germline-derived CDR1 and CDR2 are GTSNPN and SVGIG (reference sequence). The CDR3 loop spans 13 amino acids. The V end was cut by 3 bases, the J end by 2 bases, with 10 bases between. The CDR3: CAWSKGLNTEAFF. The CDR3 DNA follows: TGTGCCTGGAGCAAAGGCCTTAACACTGAAGCTTTCTTT.

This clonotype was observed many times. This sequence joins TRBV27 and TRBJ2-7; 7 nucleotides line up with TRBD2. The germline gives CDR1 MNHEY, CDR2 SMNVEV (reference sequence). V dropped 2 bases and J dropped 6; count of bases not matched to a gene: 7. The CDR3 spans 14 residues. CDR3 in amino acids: CASSLVGGPREQYF. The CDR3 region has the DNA TGTGCCAGCAGTTTAGTGGGAGGGCCACGCGAGCAGTACTTC.

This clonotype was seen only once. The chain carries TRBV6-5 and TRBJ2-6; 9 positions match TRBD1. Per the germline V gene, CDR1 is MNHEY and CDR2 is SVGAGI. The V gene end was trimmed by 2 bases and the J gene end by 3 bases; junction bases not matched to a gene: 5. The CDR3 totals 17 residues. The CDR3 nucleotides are TGTGCCAGCAGTTACATTGACAGGGGGTATGGGGCCAACGTCCTGACTTTC. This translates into CASSYIDRGYGANVLTF.

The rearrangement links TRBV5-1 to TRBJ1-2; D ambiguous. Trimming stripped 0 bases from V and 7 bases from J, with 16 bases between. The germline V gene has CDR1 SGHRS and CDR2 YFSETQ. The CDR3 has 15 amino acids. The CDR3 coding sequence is TGCGCCAGCAGCTTGGACGCCGGGGAATTGGGTGGCTACACCTTC. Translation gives CASSLDAGELGGYTF.

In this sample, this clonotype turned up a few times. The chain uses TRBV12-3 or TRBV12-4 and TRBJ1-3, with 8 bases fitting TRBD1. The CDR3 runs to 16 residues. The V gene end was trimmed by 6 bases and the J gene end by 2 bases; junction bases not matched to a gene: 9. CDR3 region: CASSLDRVSPGNTIYF. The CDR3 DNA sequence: TGTGCCAGCAGCCTGGACAGGGTTTCTCCTGGAAACACCATATATTTT.

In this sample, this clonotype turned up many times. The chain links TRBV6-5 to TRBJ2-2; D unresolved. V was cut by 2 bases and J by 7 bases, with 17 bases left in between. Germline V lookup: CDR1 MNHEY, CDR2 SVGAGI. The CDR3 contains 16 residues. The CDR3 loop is CASSYSFQDDDGELFF. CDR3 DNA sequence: TGTGCCAGCAGTTACAGCTTCCAGGATGATGACGGGGAGCTGTTTTTT.